This T cell receptor (beta chain) was identified during a study of CD8+CD57+ T cells in acquired aplastic anemia. This CDR3 region has 14 residues. CDR1 is SGHTA, CDR2 FQGTGA, per germline. Genomic DNA served as template for TCR beta VDJ and CDR3 profiling. TCRdb called the reads again in MiXCR, with one record for every CDR3 protein. Here the sample spans under 350,000 distinct CDR3 sequences, around three fifths being singletons. As concerns this clonotype: A much larger clonotype is one base distant, so this may be a read error.

The authors sequenced patients whose flow cytometry had shown CD8+CD57+ cell expansion. The rearrangement uses TRBV7-3 and TRBJ1-5, with TRBD1 as a possible D gene (5 bases). Input material: sorted CD4+, CD8+, or CD8+CD57+ T cells (not recorded which) from PBMCs. This receptor was identified in a human donor with aplastic anemia. Written as DNA, the CDR3 is TGCGCCAGCAGCCAAGAGAGGGGCGATCAGCCCCAGCATTTT. This codes for CASSQERGDQPQHF.